Below, one T cell receptor (beta chain) is given with its context. This sample is drawn from a study of control samples from healthy donors and cancer patients. This CDR3 region has 16 residues. CDR1 is LGHNA and CDR2 is YNFKEQ in the germline V gene. V lost 7 bases and J lost 1, with 19 bases in between. TCRdb's table, derived via immunoSEQ multiplex PCR, lists solely in-frame clones and lacks some. The sample has approximately 110,000 clones; roughly 80% are singletons. This clonotype was obtained from a woman between 45 and 60 years old in good health. This chain connects TRBV4-2 to TRBJ1-1, with a weak D call TRBD1 (6 bases). Source material: blood. CDR3 region: CASTPGTGLENTEAFF. The CDR3 nucleotides read TGTGCCAGCACCCCAGGAACAGGGCTCGAGAACACTGAAGCTTTCTTT.